This entry lists 16 T cell receptor beta chains sequenced from one sample in a study of T-cell reconstitution after alpha-beta-depleted transplantation in children. During its preparation, the TCRbeta library received unique molecular identifiers. TCRdb called the PCR reads again in MiXCR, with one record for every CDR3 protein. The sample holds around 78,000 distinct CDR3 sequences, roughly 14% seen once. This specimen was PBMCs, mostly from graft donor cells, taken 180 days after TCRalphabeta/CD19-depleted stem cell transplant. All receptors come from a male patient aged 2 to 9 who had a stem cell transplant for acute lymphoblastic leukemia, so the T cells may come from the graft donor.

This clonotype has ten or more counts. The rearrangement uses TRBV4-3 and TRBJ2-7; TRBD1 matches at 10 bases. This CDR3 spans 15 amino acids. Germline V gene lookup returns CDR1 LGHNA and CDR2 YSLEER. Trimming removed 4 bases from V and 4 bases from J; junction bases left unmatched: 7. For the CDR3, the DNA is TGCGCCAGCAGCCCCGGGACAGGGGCGTCTTACGAGCAGTACTTC. It translates to CASSPGTGASYEQYF.

CDR3 sequence: CATRSPLHF. CDR3 sequence (DNA): TGTGCCACCCGTTCACCCCTCCACTTT. The gene calls are TRBV28 and TRBJ1-6; D is unclear. The CDR3 is made up of 9 amino acids. Between the trimmed V and J ends, which lost 10 bases and 9 bases, there was a span of 4 bases. The germline gives CDR1 MDHEN, CDR2 SYDVKM.

The rearrangement uses TRBV12-3 or TRBV12-4 and TRBJ2-2, with D perhaps given as TRBD1 or TRBD2 (5 bases each). The germline V and J ends were trimmed by 8 bases and 6 bases, with 13 bases remaining between them. The CDR3 length is 13 residues. CDR3 in DNA: TGTGCCAGCGATAACGTGGGGGCCGGGGAGCTGTTTTTT. Residues: CASDNVGAGELFF.

CDR3 DNA: TGTGCCATCAGCTACGTCTACCTTAAGGGGGCCCTAGCCAAAAACATTCAGTACTTC. This encodes CAISYVYLKGALAKNIQYF. V gene TRBV10-3 combines with J gene TRBJ2-4; TRBD1 aligns across 7 bases. The germline gives CDR1 ENHRY, CDR2 SYGVKD. J was trimmed by 0 bases and V by 6 bases; bases with no gene match: 17. The CDR3 has 19 residues.

The CDR3 region is CASSYGPGGVQYF. The CDR3 DNA reads as TGTGCCAGCAGTTACGGGCCCGGAGGGGTTCAGTACTTC. V gene TRBV6-5 combines with J gene TRBJ2-4; D is perhaps TRBD2 (6 bases). The CDR3 contains 13 residues. CDR1 and CDR2 from the germline V gene are MNHEY and SVGAGI. Trimming removed 2 bases at V and 11 bases at J, with 13 bases between.

This chain uses TRBV28 with TRBJ2-3; a possible D gene is TRBD2 (6 bases). The CDR3 contains 16 residues. Germline loops: CDR1 MDHEN, CDR2 SYDVKM. The V end lost 6 bases, the J end lost 2 bases, and 18 bases lay between the germline ends. The CDR3 region has the DNA TGTGCCAGCAGGTCGTGGACTCTAGCGTCCACAGATACGCAGTATTTT. Protein sequence: CASRSWTLASTDTQYF.

The CDR3 nucleotides are TGCGCCAGCAGCGTACGACAGGGATGGACTGAAGCTTTCTTT. It is translated as CASSVRQGWTEAFF. The chain carries TRBV5-1 and TRBJ1-1; 7 nucleotides line up with TRBD1. Trimming took 4 bases from V and 5 from J; bases not matched to a gene: 8. CDR1 is SGHRS, CDR2 YFSETQ, per germline. The CDR3 consists of 14 residues.

The V gene is TRBV13, the J gene TRBJ2-7; 14 bases are a match to TRBD2. The CDR3 is 16 amino acids. With 0 bases clipped from V and 12 bases from J, the junction kept 10 bases outside the gene matches. Germline-derived CDR1 and CDR2 are PRHDT and FYEKMQ (reference sequence). The CDR3 sequence is CASSLGGLAGVSGLYF. For the CDR3, the DNA is TGTGCCAGCAGCTTAGGGGGACTAGCGGGAGTTTCTGGACTGTACTTC.

In its sample, this clonotype was seen a few times. This chain links TRBV5-1 with TRBJ1-2; TRBD1 might be the D (6 bases). CDR3 length: 16 amino acids. Germline V lookup: CDR1 SGHRS, CDR2 YFSETQ. V was pared by 0 bases and J by 0 bases, with 12 bases between. The CDR3 is CASSLVGTPANYGYTF. The CDR3 DNA is TGCGCCAGCAGCTTGGTAGGGACACCAGCTAACTATGGCTACACCTTC.

The chain has TRBV20-1 and TRBJ2-5; no reliable D call. This CDR3 region has 10 residues. The germline CDR1 and CDR2 sequences are DFQATT and SNEGSKA (reference sequence). V was trimmed by 5 bases and J by 5 bases, leaving 6 bases between them. Here the CDR3 DNA reads TGCAGTGCTTTCAGGGAGACCCAGTACTTC. Protein: CSAFRETQYF.

The rearrangement uses TRBV4-2 and TRBJ2-5; possibly TRBD1 for D (5 bases). Germline lookup yields CDR1 LGHNA and CDR2 YNFKEQ. The CDR3 sequence is 16 residues long. V lost 4 bases to trimming and J lost 1 base, with 16 bases between them. The CDR3 bases are TGTGCCAGCAGCCTCGACTTCCAGGGCCTCCAAGAGACCCAGTACTTC. This codes for CASSLDFQGLQETQYF.

This clonotype was seen a few times. The chain carries TRBV20-1 and TRBJ2-5; 7 positions match TRBD2. In germline, CDR1 is DFQATT, CDR2 SNEGSKA (reference sequence). Trimming at V came to 3 bases and at J to 5 bases, leaving 12 bases not matched to a gene. The CDR3 totals 15 residues. The DNA of the CDR3 is TGCAGTGCTAGGACCACCAGACTAGCTTTGGAGACCCAGTACTTC. It encodes CSARTTRLALETQYF.

The rearrangement joins TRBV4-3 to TRBJ2-3; TRBD1 aligns across 9 bases. V lost 4 bases and J lost 4; bases outside the gene matches: 6. CDR1 and CDR2 (germline): LGHNA, YSLEER. The length of the CDR3 is 15 residues. CDR3 in DNA: TGCGCCAGCAGCCCCGACAGGGGGATCGCAGATACGCAGTATTTT. This sequence encodes CASSPDRGIADTQYF.

This clonotype turned up a few times. The rearrangement uses TRBV5-1 and TRBJ1-1; a possible D gene is TRBD1 (5 bases). This CDR3 is 14 amino acids long. V was pared by 1 base and J by 4 bases, with 11 bases between. The V gene's germline CDR1 is SGHRS and CDR2 YFSETQ. CDR3 loop: CASSLPGTVTEAFF. As DNA, the CDR3 is TGCGCCAGCAGCTTGCCAGGGACGGTCACTGAAGCTTTCTTT.

There are a few counts of this clonotype. The chain couples TRBV10-3 to TRBJ2-1; 9 bases map to TRBD2. From germline, CDR1 is ENHRY and CDR2 SYGVKD. The trim removed 3 bases at V and 8 bases at J, leaving 14 bases unmatched. This CDR3 comprises 17 residues. CDR3 protein: CAISDPNSGRGVDEQFF. In nucleotides, the CDR3 is TGTGCCATCAGTGATCCGAATAGCGGGAGAGGGGTTGATGAGCAGTTCTTC.

This clonotype has ten or more counts. This chain uses TRBV6-2 or TRBV6-3 with TRBJ2-7, with a weak D call TRBD1 (5 bases). This CDR3 contains 13 residues. The V gene lost 8 bases and the J gene lost 3 bases, with 14 bases spanning the gap. Per the germline V gene, CDR1 is MNHEY and CDR2 is SVGEGT. CDR3 sequence (DNA): TGTGCCAGCGTTGGTGGACAATTCTACGAGCAGTACTTC. Its protein is CASVGGQFYEQYF.